Reported below is one T cell receptor (beta chain). In germline, CDR1 is SGHNT, CDR2 YYREEE (reference sequence). The CDR3 is made up of 14 amino acids. The germline V and J ends were trimmed by 5 bases and 4 bases, with 12 bases remaining between them. This entry comes from a study of blood T cell repertoires in COVID-19. Study-level information: There were acute and convalescent COVID-19 samples, and they came from the United States, Italy and Spain.

Sequencing was performed with immunoSEQ multiplex PCR; in TCRdb, only in-frame clones are kept and a portion is missing. The table records over 100,000 clones, roughly 91% of them present only once. During active infection, Seattle patients enrolled and were then monitored through disease. The receptor was isolated from a man aged 60 to 69 with COVID-19, enrolled during active disease. Sequencing input: peripheral blood. The V gene is TRBV5-4, the J gene TRBJ2-2, with D perhaps matching TRBD1 (6 bases). CDR3 sequence reads: CASRTSGATGELFF. Here the CDR3 DNA reads TGTGCCAGCAGAACTTCAGGGGCCACCGGGGAGCTGTTTTTT.